The following is a T cell receptor (beta chain) sequence with its context. No antigen is known for it. The data are from a study of cytomegalovirus exposure and HLA in healthy donors. Study information: A prior analysis found 117 million unique TCR beta sequences from 170 million or so T cells. Study observations and caveats: Presence/absence analyses supposed approximately even sequencing depth among donors.

Primers: 60 Vbeta forward and 13 Jbeta reverse. Data came from immunoSEQ multiplex PCR; TCRdb stores just in-frame clones and leaves some out. The repertoire holds some 120,000 clones, with 70% to 80% as singletons. The V segment lost 5 bases and the J segment 2 bases; nucleotides outside the gene matches: 6. Germline V CDR1 and CDR2: MDHEN, SYDVKM. This CDR3 contains 16 residues. What was sequenced was PBMCs. This TCR derives from a man aged 40-49 years in good health and CMV-seronegative. This chain uses TRBV28 with TRBJ2-6; TRBD1 matches at 7 bases. CDR3 residues: CASSLSGGAGANVLTF. The CDR3 region has the DNA TGTGCCAGCAGTCTGTCAGGGGGAGCTGGGGCCAACGTCCTGACTTTC.